This TCR beta chain derives from a study of cytomegalovirus exposure and HLA in healthy donors. The PCR had 60 Vbeta and 13 Jbeta primers. The protocol was immunoSEQ multiplex PCR, while the TCRdb copy is restricted to in-frame clones and leaves out a portion. The sample has tens of thousands of clones, more than 75% seen once. Specimen: PBMCs. This sequence originates from a male donor in good health and CMV-seronegative.

The CDR3 sequence: CASSQSATSGGYEQYF. The CDR3 nucleotides are TGCGCCAGCAGCCAATCAGCGACTAGCGGGGGGTACGAGCAGTACTTC. The J gene is TRBJ2-7, the V gene TRBV4-3; 13 bases align to TRBD2. CDR1 is LGHNA, CDR2 YSLEER, per germline. The CDR3 spans 16 residues. V lost 2 bases and J lost 4; bases outside the gene matches: 5.